The clone carrying this T cell receptor (beta chain) was counted many times. Its cognate antigen is unknown. This CDR3 region has 17 residues. Germline assignment: CDR1 SGHTA and CDR2 FQGNSA. The trim removed 2 bases at V and 4 bases at J, leaving 8 bases unmatched. This specimen comes from a study of CD8 T cells in ankylosing spondylitis. TCRdb reprocessed the 5' RACE reads via MiXCR and lists one record per CDR3 protein. The table includes approximately 500,000 distinct CDR3 sequences, 9.5% to 15% detected once. General study results and limits: In ankylosing spondylitis blood, a motif of roughly 8 highly homologous TCR beta variants appeared characteristic.

The sequence derives from a male donor with ankylosing spondylitis. V is TRBV7-2 and J is TRBJ2-2; 9 bases are shared with TRBD1. Material: blood, either unsorted or a sorted T cell fraction (not recorded which). The CDR3, as DNA: TGTGCCAGCAGCTTAACATTTGGGACAGGGTTCACCGGGGAGCTGTTTTTT. Translated: CASSLTFGTGFTGELFF.